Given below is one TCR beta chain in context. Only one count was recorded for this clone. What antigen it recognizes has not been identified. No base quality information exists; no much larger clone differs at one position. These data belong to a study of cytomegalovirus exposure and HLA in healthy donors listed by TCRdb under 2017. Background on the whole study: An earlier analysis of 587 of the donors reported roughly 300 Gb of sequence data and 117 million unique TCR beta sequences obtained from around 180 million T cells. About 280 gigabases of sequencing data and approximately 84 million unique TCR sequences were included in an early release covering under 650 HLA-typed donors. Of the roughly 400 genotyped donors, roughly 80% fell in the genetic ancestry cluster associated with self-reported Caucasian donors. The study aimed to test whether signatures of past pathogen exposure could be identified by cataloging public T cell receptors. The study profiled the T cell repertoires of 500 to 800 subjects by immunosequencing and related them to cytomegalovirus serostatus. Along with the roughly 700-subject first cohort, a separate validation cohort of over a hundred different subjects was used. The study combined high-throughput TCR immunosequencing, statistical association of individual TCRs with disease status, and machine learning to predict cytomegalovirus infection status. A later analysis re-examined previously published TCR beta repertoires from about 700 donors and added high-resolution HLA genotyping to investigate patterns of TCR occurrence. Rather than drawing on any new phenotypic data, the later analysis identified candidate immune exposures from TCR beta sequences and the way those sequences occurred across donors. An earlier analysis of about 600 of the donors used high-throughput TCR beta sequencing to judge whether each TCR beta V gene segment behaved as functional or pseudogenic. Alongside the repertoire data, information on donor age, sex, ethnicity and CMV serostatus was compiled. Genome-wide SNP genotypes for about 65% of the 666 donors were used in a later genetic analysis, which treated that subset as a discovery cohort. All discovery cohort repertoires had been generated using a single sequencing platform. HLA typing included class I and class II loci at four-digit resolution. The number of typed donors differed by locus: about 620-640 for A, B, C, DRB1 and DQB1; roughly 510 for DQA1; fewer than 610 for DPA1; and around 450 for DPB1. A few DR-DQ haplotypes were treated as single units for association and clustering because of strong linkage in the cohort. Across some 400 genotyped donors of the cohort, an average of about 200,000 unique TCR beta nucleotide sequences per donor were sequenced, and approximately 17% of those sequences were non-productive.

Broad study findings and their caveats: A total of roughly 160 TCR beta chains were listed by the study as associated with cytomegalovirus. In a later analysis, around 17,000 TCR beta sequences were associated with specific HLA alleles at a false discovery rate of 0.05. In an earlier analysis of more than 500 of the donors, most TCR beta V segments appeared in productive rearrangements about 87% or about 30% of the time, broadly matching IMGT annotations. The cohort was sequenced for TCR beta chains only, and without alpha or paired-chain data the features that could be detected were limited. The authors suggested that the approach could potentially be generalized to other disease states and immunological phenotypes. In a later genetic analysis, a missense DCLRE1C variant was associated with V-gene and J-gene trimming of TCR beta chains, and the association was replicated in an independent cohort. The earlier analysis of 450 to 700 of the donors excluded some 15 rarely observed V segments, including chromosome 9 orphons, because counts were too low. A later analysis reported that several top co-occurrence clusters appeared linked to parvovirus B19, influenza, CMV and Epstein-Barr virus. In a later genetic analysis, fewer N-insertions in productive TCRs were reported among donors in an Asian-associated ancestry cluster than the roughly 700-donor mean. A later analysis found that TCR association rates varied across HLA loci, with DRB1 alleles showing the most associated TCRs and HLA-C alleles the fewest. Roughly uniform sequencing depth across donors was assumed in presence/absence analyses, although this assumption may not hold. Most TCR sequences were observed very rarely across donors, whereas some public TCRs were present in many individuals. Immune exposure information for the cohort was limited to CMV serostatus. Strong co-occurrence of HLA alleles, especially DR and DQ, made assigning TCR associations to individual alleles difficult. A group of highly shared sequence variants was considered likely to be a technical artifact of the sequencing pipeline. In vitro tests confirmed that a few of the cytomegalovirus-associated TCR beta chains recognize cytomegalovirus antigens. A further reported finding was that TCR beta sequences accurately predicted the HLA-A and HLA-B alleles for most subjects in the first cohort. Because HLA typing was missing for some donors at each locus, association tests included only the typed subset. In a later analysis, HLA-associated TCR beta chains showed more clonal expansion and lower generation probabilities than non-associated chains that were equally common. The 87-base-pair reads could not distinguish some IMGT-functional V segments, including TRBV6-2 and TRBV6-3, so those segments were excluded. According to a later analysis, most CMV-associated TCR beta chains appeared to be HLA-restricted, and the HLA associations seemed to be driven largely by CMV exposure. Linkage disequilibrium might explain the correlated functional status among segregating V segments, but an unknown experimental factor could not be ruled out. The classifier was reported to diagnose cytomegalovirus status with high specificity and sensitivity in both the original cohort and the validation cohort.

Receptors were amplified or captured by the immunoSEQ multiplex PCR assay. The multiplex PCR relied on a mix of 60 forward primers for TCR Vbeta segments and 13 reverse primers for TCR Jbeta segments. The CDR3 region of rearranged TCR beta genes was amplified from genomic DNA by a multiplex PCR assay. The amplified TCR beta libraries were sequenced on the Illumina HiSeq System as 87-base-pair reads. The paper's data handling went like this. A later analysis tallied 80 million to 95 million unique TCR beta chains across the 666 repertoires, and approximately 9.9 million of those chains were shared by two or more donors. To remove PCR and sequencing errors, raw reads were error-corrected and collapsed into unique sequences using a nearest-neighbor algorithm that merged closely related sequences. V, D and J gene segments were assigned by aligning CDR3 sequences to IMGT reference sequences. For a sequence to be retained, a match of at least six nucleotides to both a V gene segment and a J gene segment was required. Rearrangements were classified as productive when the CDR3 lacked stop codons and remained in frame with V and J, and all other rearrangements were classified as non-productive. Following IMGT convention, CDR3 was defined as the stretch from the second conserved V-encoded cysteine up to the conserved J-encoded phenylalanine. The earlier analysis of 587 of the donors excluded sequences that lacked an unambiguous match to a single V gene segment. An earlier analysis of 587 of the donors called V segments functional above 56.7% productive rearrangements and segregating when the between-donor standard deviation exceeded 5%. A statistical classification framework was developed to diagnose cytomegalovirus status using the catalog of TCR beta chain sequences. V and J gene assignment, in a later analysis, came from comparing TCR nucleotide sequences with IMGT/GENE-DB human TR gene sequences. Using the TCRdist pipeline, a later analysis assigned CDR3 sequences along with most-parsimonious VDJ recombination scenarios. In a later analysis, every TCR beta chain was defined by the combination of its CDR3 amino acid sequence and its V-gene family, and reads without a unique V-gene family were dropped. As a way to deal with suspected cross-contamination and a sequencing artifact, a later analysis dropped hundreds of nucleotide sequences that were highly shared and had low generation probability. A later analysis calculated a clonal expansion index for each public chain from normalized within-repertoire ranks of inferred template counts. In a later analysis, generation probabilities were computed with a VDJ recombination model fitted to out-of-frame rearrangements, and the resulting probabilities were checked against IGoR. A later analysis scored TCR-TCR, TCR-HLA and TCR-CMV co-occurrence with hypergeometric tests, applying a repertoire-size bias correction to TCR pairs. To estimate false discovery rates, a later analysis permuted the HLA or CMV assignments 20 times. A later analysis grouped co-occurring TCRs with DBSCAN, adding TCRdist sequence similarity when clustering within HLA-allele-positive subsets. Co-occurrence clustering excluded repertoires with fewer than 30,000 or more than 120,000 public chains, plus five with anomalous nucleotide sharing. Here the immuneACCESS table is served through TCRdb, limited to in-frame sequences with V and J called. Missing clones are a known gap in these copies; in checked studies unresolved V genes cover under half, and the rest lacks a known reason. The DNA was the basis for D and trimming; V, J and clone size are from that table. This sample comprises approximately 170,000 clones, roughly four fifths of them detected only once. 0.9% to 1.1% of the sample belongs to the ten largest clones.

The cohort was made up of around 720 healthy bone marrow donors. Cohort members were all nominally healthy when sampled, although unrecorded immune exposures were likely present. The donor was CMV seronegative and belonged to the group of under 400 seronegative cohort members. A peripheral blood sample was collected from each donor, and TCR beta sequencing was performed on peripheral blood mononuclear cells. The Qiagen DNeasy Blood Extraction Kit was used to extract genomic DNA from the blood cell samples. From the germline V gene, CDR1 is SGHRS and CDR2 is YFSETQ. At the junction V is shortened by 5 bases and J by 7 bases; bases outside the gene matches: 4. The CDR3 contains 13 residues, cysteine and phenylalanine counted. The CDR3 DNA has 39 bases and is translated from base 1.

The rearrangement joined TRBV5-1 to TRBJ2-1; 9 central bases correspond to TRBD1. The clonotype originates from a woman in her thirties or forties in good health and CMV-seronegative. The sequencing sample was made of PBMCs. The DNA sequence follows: TGCGCCAGCAGGGTTGGACAGGGGAATGAGCAGTTCTTC. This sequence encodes CASRVGQGNEQFF. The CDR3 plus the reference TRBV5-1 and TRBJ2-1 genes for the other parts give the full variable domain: KAGVTQTPRYLIKTRGQQVTLSCSPISGHRSVSWYQQTPGQGLQFLFEYFSETQRNKGNFPGRFSGRQFSNSRSEMNVSTLELGDSALYLCASRVGQGNEQFFGPGTRLTVL.